This T cell receptor beta chain stems from a study of T cells in Graves' hyperthyroidism and ophthalmopathy. TCR beta CDR3 regions were amplified from RNA. When the TCR CDR3 underwent first-round RT-PCR, the HTBI primer set was used. Each CDR3 protein gets one entry after TCRdb re-called the multiplex PCR reads with MiXCR. The sample has around 400,000 distinct CDR3 sequences, over 10% seen once. Deletions cut 5 bases from V and 5 bases from J, with 13 bases between. This CDR3 has 15 amino acids. Germline-derived CDR1 and CDR2 are MDHEN and SYDVKM. This clonotype came up many times. This TCR was recovered from a young woman with Graves' hyperthyroidism. The sequenced sample consisted of blood. The chain joins TRBV28 to TRBJ1-6; no reliable D call. DNA of the CDR3: TGTGCCAGCAGTCCTTCCTCTCCCCATAATTCACCCCTCCACTTT. This encodes CASSPSSPHNSPLHF.